This entry concerns a single T cell receptor (beta chain). This sample is drawn from a study of blood T cell repertoires in COVID-19. In the study overall: T cells, B-cell-depleted T cells, or PBMCs provided the cDNA or gDNA that served as material.

Germline CDR1 is SGHTA and CDR2 is FQGNSA. The V gene end was trimmed by 5 bases and the J gene end by 4 bases; junction bases not matched to a gene: 8. This CDR3 region has 15 residues. The repertoire was sequenced with immunoSEQ multiplex PCR; TCRdb's copy has only in-frame clones and lacks some. The sample carries 140,000 to 150,000 clones, over 75% recorded once. Sequences were obtained from peripheral blood. This sequence originates from a man aged 55 to 70 with active or convalescent COVID-19. The gene calls are TRBV7-2 and TRBJ2-5; TRBD2 aligns across 9 bases. The CDR3 bases are TGTGCCAGCAGCCCTCAGGGAGCGGGGGGAGAGACCCAGTACTTC. It is translated as CASSPQGAGGETQYF.